This entry lists 12 T cell receptor beta chains sequenced from one sample in a study of shared clonotypes between healthy human individuals. This table comes from immunoSEQ multiplex PCR, and its TCRdb copy is limited to in-frame clones, with some not included. The sample has 2 million to 2.5 million clones; approximately 94% are singletons. Sequenced: naive CD4+ T cells sorted from blood. Subset described: CD45RA+ positively selected. The receptors here all came from a man aged 18 to 35 in good health.

This clone was found once. This chain joins TRBV7-2 and TRBJ2-1; perhaps TRBD1 as D (6 bases). The CDR3 is 15 residues long. Trimming removed 4 bases at V and 6 bases at J, with 16 bases between. The germline V gene encodes CDR1 SGHTA and CDR2 FQGNSA. CDR3 nucleotides: TGTGCCAGCAGCTCCGGACAGTTCCGCGGCAATGAGCAGTTCTTC. Its translation is CASSSGQFRGNEQFF.

The J gene is TRBJ2-3, the V gene TRBV11-2; weak D call: TRBD1 (6 bases). The ends were cut back, 5 bases at V and 1 base at J, with 13 bases in the middle. From germline, CDR1 is SGHAT and CDR2 FQNNGV. This CDR3 is built from 15 residues. CDR3 amino acids: CASSQQGRGTDTQYF. For the CDR3, the DNA is TGTGCCAGCAGCCAACAGGGCCGGGGCACAGATACGCAGTATTTT.

The gene calls are TRBV7-9 and TRBJ1-4, with unresolved D. CDR3 length equals 14 residues. V shed 3 bases and J shed 1 base, with 6 bases lying between them. Germline lookup yields CDR1 SEHNR and CDR2 FQNEAQ (reference sequence). The CDR3 reads CASSLGVTNEKLFF. The CDR3 nucleotides read TGTGCCAGCAGCTTGGGAGTAACTAATGAAAAACTGTTTTTT.

Concerning this clone itself: Distinct nucleotide sequences in the sample also encode this CDR3. V usage is TRBV6-5 and J usage is TRBJ2-7; weak D call: TRBD2 (6 bases). This CDR3 is built from 14 residues. The V gene's germline CDR1 is MNHEY and CDR2 SVGAGI. The V end lost 2 bases, the J end lost 3 bases, and 11 bases lay between the germline ends. The DNA for the CDR3 is TGTGCCAGCAGTTACAGTCGCGGGAACTACGAGCAGTACTTC. Protein: CASSYSRGNYEQYF.

V and J are TRBV7-2 and TRBJ1-1; 9 bases align to TRBD1. The CDR3 runs 16 residues. Trimming cost V 5 bases and J 1 base; bases outside gene matches: 8. Germline V CDR1 and CDR2: SGHTA, FQGNSA. The CDR3 spells CASSPRTGARNTEAFF. CDR3 in DNA: TGTGCCAGCAGCCCCCGGACAGGGGCCAGGAACACTGAAGCTTTCTTT. Drawing the rest from reference TRBV7-2 and TRBJ1-1, the complete variable domain is GAGVSQSPSNKVTEKGKDVELRCDPISGHTALYWYRQSLGQGLEFLIYFQGNSAPDKSGLPSDRFSAERTGGSVSTLTIQRTQQEDSAVYLCASSPRTGARNTEAFFGQGTRLTVV.

The chain has TRBV4-3 and TRBJ2-3, with D perhaps matching TRBD1 (7 bases). CDR3 length: 16 amino acids. V lost 0 bases to trimming and J lost 3 bases, with 13 bases between them. Germline CDR1 reads LGHNA; CDR2 reads YSLEER. CDR3 sequence (DNA): TGCGCCAGCAGCCAAGAAGGCAGGGGGGAGACAGATACGCAGTATTTT. The encoded protein is CASSQEGRGETDTQYF.

This clone was seen only once. The V and J genes are TRBV30 and TRBJ1-1; D not certain. The CDR3 runs 14 residues. The V and J ends lost 0 bases and 2 bases respectively, with 10 bases between them. The germline V gene encodes CDR1 GTSNPN and CDR2 SVGIG (reference sequence). CDR3 bases: TGTGCCTGGAGTGTACGGGCAATTAACACTGAAGCTTTCTTT. Its translation is CAWSVRAINTEAFF.

V and J are TRBV9 and TRBJ2-1; D is ambiguous. V gave up 0 bases and J gave up 8 bases, with 6 bases separating them. CDR1 and CDR2 from the germline V gene are SGDLS and YYNGEE. CDR3 size: 12 residues. For the CDR3, the DNA is TGTGCCAGCAGCGTAGGAAGGGATGAGCAGTTCTTC. Residues: CASSVGRDEQFF.

Turning to this clone: Additional DNA sequences in this sample encode the identical CDR3. The V call is TRBV5-1, the J call TRBJ2-7, with 7 bases aligning to TRBD1. The length of the CDR3 is 14 residues. With V trimmed by 0 bases and J by 3 bases, 3 bases remained unmatched. The germline CDR1 and CDR2 sequences are SGHRS and YFSETQ. CDR3 sequence (DNA): TGCGCCAGCAGCTTGGAGGGGGCTGTCTACGAGCAGTACTTC. Its protein product is CASSLEGAVYEQYF.

V and J are TRBV6-1 and TRBJ2-3; tentative D call: TRBD1 (6 bases). With 6 bases removed from V and 3 bases from J, the gap between germline ends came to 16 bases. The CDR3 extends over 15 amino acids. The V gene's germline CDR1 is MNHNS and CDR2 SASEGT. CDR3 DNA sequence: TGTGCCAGCAGAGACAGGTGGTTGGGGACAGATACGCAGTATTTT. Amino acids: CASRDRWLGTDTQYF.

This clone appeared once. This sample also contains other DNA sequences that code for the same CDR3. The chain carries TRBV2 and TRBJ2-7; TRBD1 is a possible D gene (6 bases). Trimming cost V 6 bases and J 3 bases, with 9 bases left between them. The CDR3 consists of 12 residues. The germline V gene encodes CDR1 SNHLY and CDR2 FYNNEI. In nucleotides, the CDR3 is TGTGCCAGCAGGACAGGAAACTACGAGCAGTACTTC. Translating gives CASRTGNYEQYF.

About this clone: The sample has other DNA sequences that encode this CDR3 too. This chain links TRBV28 with TRBJ2-3, with 9 bases that match TRBD2. Germline CDR1 reads MDHEN; CDR2 reads SYDVKM. The CDR3 consists of 15 residues. V lost 6 bases to trimming and J lost 6 bases; unmatched junction nucleotides: 10. CDR3 in amino acids: CASSPGLAGKDTQYF. CDR3 nucleotides: TGTGCCAGCAGCCCCGGGCTAGCGGGAAAGGATACGCAGTATTTT.